This T cell receptor (beta chain) was found in a study of vaccination effects on CD4 cells after COVID-19. Study-wide background: Following the second dose by a median of 72 days, the post-vaccine samples were obtained.

Concerning this clone itself: Its matching antigen is unknown.

Study results and caveats: Long after vaccination, the clones induced by infection and by vaccine shrank markedly in size.

V lost 8 bases, J lost 8 bases, and 4 bases stayed unmatched. The CDR3 covers 12 residues. Under the ViraFEST assay, PBMC were stimulated with viral peptide pools so that antigen-specific CD4+ T cells expanded. Sequencing was performed afterwards. Cultured cells yielded isolated CD4+ T cells after 10 to 11 days. As their vaccination, participants received two doses of either BNT162b2 or mRNA-1273. The researchers cultured approximately 2 million PBMC per well with approximately 11 IU/ml IL-2 and roughly 9.4 ug/ml peptides. Half the medium was replaced with IL-2 medium on days 3 and 7. Sequencing was performed with immunoSEQ multiplex PCR; in TCRdb, only in-frame clones are kept and a portion is missing. Of roughly 41,000 clones listed, about four fifths are singletons.

The TCR comes from a human donor who received a COVID-19 vaccine. The chain uses TRBV12-3 or TRBV12-4 and TRBJ1-3, with TRBD1 identical over 9 bases. The material sequenced was CD4+ T cells from PBMCs cultured with HCoV-OC43 spike peptides, taken after COVID-19 vaccination. The sample's subset: HCoV-OC43 spike overlapping peptide pool stimulation. The CDR3 nucleotides read TGTGCCAGCGGGACAGGGAGATACACCATATATTTT. Translation: CASGTGRYTIYF.